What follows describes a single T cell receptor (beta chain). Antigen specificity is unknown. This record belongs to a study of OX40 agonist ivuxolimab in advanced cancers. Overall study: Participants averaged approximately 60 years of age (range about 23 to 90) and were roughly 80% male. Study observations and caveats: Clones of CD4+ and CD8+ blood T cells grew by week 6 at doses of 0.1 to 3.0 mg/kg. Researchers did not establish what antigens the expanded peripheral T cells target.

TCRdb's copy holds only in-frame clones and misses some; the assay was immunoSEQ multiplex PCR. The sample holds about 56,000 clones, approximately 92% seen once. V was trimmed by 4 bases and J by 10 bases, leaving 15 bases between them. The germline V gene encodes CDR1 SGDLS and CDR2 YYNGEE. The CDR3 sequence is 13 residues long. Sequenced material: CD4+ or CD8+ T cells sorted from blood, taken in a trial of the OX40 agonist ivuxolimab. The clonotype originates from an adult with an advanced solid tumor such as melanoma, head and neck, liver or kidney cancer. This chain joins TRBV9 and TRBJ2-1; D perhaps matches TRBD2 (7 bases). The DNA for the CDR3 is TGTGCCAGCAGCACGCTTTGGGGGGGCGAGCAGTTCTTC. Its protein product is CASSTLWGGEQFF.